This T cell receptor (beta chain) was captured by sequencing in a study of T cells in tumors after PD-1 blockade. Turning to the study itself: Prior checkpoint blockade, systemic immunosuppressant use, or anti-cancer therapy within 4 weeks excluded patients. Each patient got pembrolizumab 200 mg every 3 weeks or cemiplimab 350 mg every 2 weeks.

CDR1 and CDR2 (germline): MNHEY, SVGEGT. This CDR3 contains 13 residues. V was clipped by 2 bases and J by 4 bases, with 8 bases between them. Sequencing used immunoSEQ multiplex PCR; TCRdb keeps in-frame clones, though not all of them. The profile shows around 50,000 clones, 65% to 85% of them singletons. Genomic DNA template from tumor biopsies or peripheral blood, roughly 616 ng to 6,500 ng input. This material consisted of PBMCs, taken before anti-PD-1 therapy. This sequence originates from a human donor with advanced basal cell or squamous cell carcinoma (not recorded which). The chain recombines TRBV6-2 or TRBV6-3 with TRBJ1-2; no clear D gene. DNA for the CDR3: TGTGCCAGCAGTTACAAGGGAATCTATGGCTACACCTTC. This sequence encodes CASSYKGIYGYTF.